The 23 T cell receptor beta chains in this list originate from one sample, sequenced in a study of sequential checkpoint blockade in melanoma. Treatment reported: randomized to nivolumab then ipilimumab (arm A) or the reverse (arm B). The assay was immunoSEQ multiplex PCR, and TCRdb's table has in-frame clones only and misses some. This table holds 25,000 to 30,000 clones, roughly 81% found once. Sequencing used CD8+ T cells sorted from blood (inferred from file names), obtained from a patient given nivolumab and ipilimumab in sequence. These receptors all come from a human donor with melanoma.

V gene TRBV6-5 combines with J gene TRBJ2-1, with D tentatively TRBD1 (6 bases). Looked up from germline, CDR1 is MNHEY and CDR2 is SVGAGI. CDR3 size: 13 residues. Trimming removed 5 bases at V and 3 bases at J, with 8 bases between. CDR3 protein: CASSVDSYNEQFF. The CDR3 DNA is TGTGCCAGCAGTGTGGACAGCTACAATGAGCAGTTCTTC.

V usage is TRBV6-5 and J usage is TRBJ2-7; 7 bases are shared with TRBD2. V lost 3 bases to trimming and J lost 6 bases; unmatched junction nucleotides: 2. The CDR3 runs 12 residues. Germline lookup yields CDR1 MNHEY and CDR2 SVGAGI. CDR3 region: CASSYREGEQYF. The DNA of the CDR3 is TGTGCCAGCAGTTATAGGGAGGGCGAGCAGTACTTC.

The rearrangement joins TRBV28 to TRBJ2-1; 11 nucleotides match TRBD2. J was trimmed by 6 bases and V by 8 bases; bases with no gene match: 3. Germline-derived CDR1 and CDR2 are MDHEN and SYDVKM. The CDR3 spans 13 residues. The CDR3 sequence is CASELAGGNEQFF. DNA for the CDR3: TGTGCCAGCGAGCTAGCGGGGGGCAATGAGCAGTTCTTC.

The chain couples TRBV9 to TRBJ1-3; D is perhaps TRBD1 (6 bases). Germline-derived CDR1 and CDR2 are SGDLS and YYNGEE. CDR3 length equals 16 residues. Trimming took 6 bases from V and 3 from J, leaving 19 bases between them. In DNA, the CDR3 is TGTGCCAGCACCCCGGAGGGGGGGCGAAGTGGAAACACCATATATTTT. Protein: CASTPEGGRSGNTIYF.

This clone was picked up one time. The junction differs from germline at one of its ends, possibly a read error. The rearrangement uses TRBV5-8 and TRBJ1-6; D unresolved. The CDR3 is 12 residues long. Germline CDR1 reads SGHTS; CDR2 reads YDEGEE. The CDR3 loop is CASSPPLLEPDF. In nucleotides, the CDR3 is TGTGCCAGCAGTCCCCCCCTCTTGGAGCCAGATTTT.

The V gene is TRBV28, the J gene TRBJ1-1; D is ambiguous. Germline lookup yields CDR1 MDHEN and CDR2 SYDVKM. CDR3 length equals 14 residues. Trimming took off 7 bases at V and 6 bases at J, with 18 bases between the two ends. The CDR3 spells CASKNRGPLSEAFF. In nucleotides, the CDR3 is TGTGCCAGCAAAAACAGAGGGCCATTATCTGAAGCTTTCTTT.

The chain joins TRBV7-9 to TRBJ2-3; D remains unclear. Germline-derived CDR1 and CDR2 are SEHNR and FQNEAQ (reference sequence). There are 13 residues in the CDR3. Trimming cost V 1 base and J 6 bases, with 8 bases left between them. CDR3 residues: CASSLDTRDTQYF. The CDR3 DNA reads as TGTGCCAGCAGCTTAGATACGCGGGATACGCAGTATTTT. Looking up the rest from reference TRBV7-9 and TRBJ2-3 gives the full variable domain: DTGVSQNPRHKITKRGQNVTFRCDPISEHNRLYWYRQTLGQGPEFLTYFQNEAQLEKSRLLSDRFSAERPKGSFSTLEIQRTEQGDSAMYLCASSLDTRDTQYFGPGTRLTVL.

The rearrangement joins TRBV4-3 to TRBJ1-5; D possibly corresponds to TRBD1 (6 bases). The V and J ends lost 0 bases and 4 bases respectively, with 13 bases between them. CDR3 length: 16 amino acids. Per the germline V gene, CDR1 is LGHNA and CDR2 is YSLEER. The CDR3 DNA is TGCGCCAGCAGCCAAGATCCCGGACAGTCAAATCAGCCCCAGCATTTT. Encoded protein: CASSQDPGQSNQPQHF.

The J gene is TRBJ2-1, the V gene TRBV6-5, with D hard to call. V lost 2 bases to trimming and J lost 0 bases, with 5 bases between them. Per the germline V gene, CDR1 is MNHEY and CDR2 is SVGAGI. CDR3 length equals 14 residues. CDR3 DNA sequence: TGTGCCAGCAGTTACCGAGGCTCCTACAATGAGCAGTTCTTC. As protein: CASSYRGSYNEQFF.

J is TRBJ2-1 and V is TRBV19; 7 bases fit TRBD2. Trimming cost V 3 bases and J 6 bases; bases outside gene matches: 8. The germline CDR1 and CDR2 sequences are LNHDA and SQIVND (reference sequence). This CDR3 region has 15 residues. CDR3 in DNA: TGTGCCAGTAGTATCTTCTCTAGCGGACCCAATGAGCAGTTCTTC. Amino acid sequence: CASSIFSSGPNEQFF. The whole variable domain, filled in from reference TRBV19 and TRBJ2-1, reads DGGITQSPKYLFRKEGQNVTLSCEQNLNHDAMYWYRQDPGQGLRLIYYSQIVNDFQKGDIAEGYSVSREKKESFPLTVTSAQKNPTAFYLCASSIFSSGPNEQFFGPGTRLTVL.

The chain uses TRBV29-1 and TRBJ1-2, with 9 bases aligning to TRBD1. Trimming removed 4 bases from V and 7 bases from J; junction bases left unmatched: 13. The germline gives CDR1 SQVTM, CDR2 ANQGSEA. CDR3 size: 15 residues. The CDR3 region is CSVGGLIRQGGGYTF. CDR3 nucleotide sequence: TGCAGCGTTGGCGGCTTAATCCGACAGGGGGGTGGCTACACCTTC.

V is TRBV9 and J is TRBJ2-7; TRBD2 matches at 7 bases. V lost 3 bases to trimming and J lost 2 bases; unmatched junction nucleotides: 5. Per the germline V gene, CDR1 is SGDLS and CDR2 is YYNGEE. The CDR3 is 14 residues long. Here the CDR3 DNA reads TGTGCCAGCAGCGCGAGCGGGGTAACCTACGAGCAGTACTTC. This codes for CASSASGVTYEQYF.

V usage is TRBV29-1 and J usage is TRBJ2-7; perhaps TRBD2 as D (5 bases). Trimming took off 4 bases at V and 2 bases at J, with 15 bases between the two ends. Germline V gene lookup returns CDR1 SQVTM and CDR2 ANQGSEA. This CDR3 has 14 amino acids. Written as DNA, the CDR3 is TGCAGCGTTGTGGGTGGAGGACGGGCCTACGAGCAGTACTTC. It encodes CSVVGGGRAYEQYF.

The rearrangement joins TRBV28 to TRBJ2-7, with D possibly being TRBD1 (6 bases). The germline V gene has CDR1 MDHEN and CDR2 SYDVKM. The germline V and J ends were trimmed by 8 bases and 7 bases, with 21 bases remaining between them. The CDR3 is 14 amino acids. In DNA form, the CDR3 reads TGTGCCAGCTCCCTTGGACGACAGGTTTCGGAGCAGTACTTC. Translated, it gives CASSLGRQVSEQYF.

This chain connects TRBV2 to TRBJ2-3; perhaps TRBD1 as D (6 bases). CDR1 and CDR2 from the germline V gene are SNHLY and FYNNEI. This CDR3 contains 14 residues. V was pared by 1 base and J by 2 bases, with 7 bases between. CDR3 protein: CASSEEGHTDTQYF. CDR3 bases: TGTGCCAGCAGTGAAGAGGGACACACAGATACGCAGTATTTT.

The V gene is TRBV6-4, the J gene TRBJ2-1, with 9 positions matching TRBD2. This CDR3 contains 15 residues. V lost 0 bases, J lost 6 bases, and 3 bases stayed unmatched. CDR1 and CDR2 (germline): MRHNA, SNTAGT. CDR3 DNA sequence: TGTGCCAGCAGTGACTCGCGCGGGGGGGCCAATGAGCAGTTCTTC. Its protein product is CASSDSRGGANEQFF.

This clone has only a few counts. The chain has TRBV13 and TRBJ2-3; the match to TRBD2 covers 7 bases. V lost 5 bases, J lost 0 bases, and 11 bases stayed unmatched. The CDR3 is 17 residues long. The V gene's germline CDR1 is PRHDT and CDR2 FYEKMQ (reference sequence). Written as DNA, the CDR3 is TGTGCCAGCAGCGAGACCGGTTTGGGACTAAGCACAGATACGCAGTATTTT. Its translation is CASSETGLGLSTDTQYF.

The rearrangement joins TRBV9 to TRBJ2-1; tentative D call: TRBD2 (7 bases). CDR1 is SGDLS, CDR2 YYNGEE, per germline. Trimming removed 0 bases from V and 6 bases from J, with 13 bases in between. The length of the CDR3 is 15 residues. This CDR3 is CASSVERGGVNEQFF. CDR3 DNA sequence: TGTGCCAGCAGCGTAGAGAGAGGGGGGGTCAATGAGCAGTTCTTC.

The J gene is TRBJ2-1, the V gene TRBV7-9; tentatively, D is TRBD2 (6 bases). Trimming pared 1 base from V and 7 bases from J, leaving 8 bases between. This CDR3 contains 13 residues. CDR1 and CDR2 from the germline V gene are SEHNR and FQNEAQ (reference sequence). The CDR3 DNA sequence: TGTGCCAGCAGCTTAGGTGGGGGGAATGAGCAGTTCTTC. This gives the protein CASSLGGGNEQFF.

V is TRBV12-2 and J is TRBJ2-1; the table's D call of TRBD1 was not tested on the DNA. TRBV12-2 is an annotated pseudogene. This CDR3 has 15 amino acids. The CDR3 region is CASRLGQDPYNEQFF. The CDR3 coding sequence is TGTGCAAGTCGCCTGGGACAGGACCCTTACAATGAGCAGTTCTTC.

The rearrangement links TRBV9 to TRBJ2-3; TRBD2 matches at 11 bases. The CDR3 extends over 16 amino acids. V dropped 7 bases and J dropped 1; count of bases not matched to a gene: 8. Germline V lookup: CDR1 SGDLS, CDR2 YYNGEE. The CDR3 reads CASGLGLAGRTDTQYF. DNA for the CDR3: TGTGCCAGCGGCCTCGGACTAGCGGGCCGCACAGATACGCAGTATTTT.

V and J are TRBV7-9 and TRBJ2-5; D is unresolved. Germline values: CDR1 SEHNR, CDR2 FQNEAQ (reference sequence). Deletions cut 0 bases from V and 13 bases from J, with 9 bases between. The CDR3 has 11 residues. The CDR3 nucleotides are TGTGCCAGCAGCTTAGCGCCTATAGCGTACTTC. Translated: CASSLAPIAYF.

V is TRBV27 and J is TRBJ2-7; a weak D match, TRBD2 (6 bases). The germline V gene encodes CDR1 MNHEY and CDR2 SMNVEV (reference sequence). The V gene lost 3 bases and the J gene lost 7 bases, with 7 bases spanning the gap. The CDR3 covers 11 residues. For the CDR3, the DNA is TGTGCCAGCAGTTTCGGAGGGGAGCAGTACTTC. Translating gives CASSFGGEQYF.